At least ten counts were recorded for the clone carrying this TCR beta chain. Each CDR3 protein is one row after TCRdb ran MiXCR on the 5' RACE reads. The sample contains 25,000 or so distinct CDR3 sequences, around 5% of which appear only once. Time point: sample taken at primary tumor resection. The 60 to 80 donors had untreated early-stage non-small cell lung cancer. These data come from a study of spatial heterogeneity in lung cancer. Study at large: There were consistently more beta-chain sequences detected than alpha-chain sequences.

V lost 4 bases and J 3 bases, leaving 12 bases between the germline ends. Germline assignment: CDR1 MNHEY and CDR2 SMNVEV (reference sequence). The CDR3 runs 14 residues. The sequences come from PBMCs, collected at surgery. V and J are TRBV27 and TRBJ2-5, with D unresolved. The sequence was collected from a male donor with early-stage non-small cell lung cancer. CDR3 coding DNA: TGTGCCAGCAGTTCCCCCTCGGCGAAAGAGACCCAGTACTTC. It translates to CASSSPSAKETQYF.